Listed here are 31 T cell receptor beta chains from one sample, sequenced in a study of T-cell reconstitution after alpha-beta-depleted transplantation in children. Library preparation (for TCRbeta) was performed with unique molecular identifiers. Using its own MiXCR run on the PCR reads, TCRdb lists one record per CDR3 protein. The profile shows some 300,000 distinct CDR3 sequences, 10% of them singletons. The sample in question was PBMCs, obtained before TCRalphabeta/CD19-depleted stem cell transplant. These receptors were obtained from a boy under two years old with acute myeloid leukemia, due to receive a stem cell transplant.

At least ten counts were recorded for this clonotype. This rearrangement joins TRBV7-9 to TRBJ2-1, with 13 bases matching TRBD2. The CDR3 sequence is 14 residues long. Unmatched junction bases numbered 2, after V lost 5 bases and J lost 7 bases. CDR1 and CDR2 from the germline V gene are SEHNR and FQNEAQ (reference sequence). The DNA for the CDR3 is TGTGCCAGCAGCGGACTAGCGGGAGAGAATGAGCAGTTCTTC. Its protein product is CASSGLAGENEQFF.

Of note for this clonotype: This may be a read error, as it is one base from a much larger clone. This chain joins TRBV5-1 and TRBJ2-3; D may be TRBD1 or TRBD2 (6 bases each). In germline, CDR1 is SGHRS, CDR2 YFSETQ. The CDR3 runs 15 residues. The V end lost 4 bases, the J end lost 2 bases, and 14 bases lay between the germline ends. The CDR3 DNA follows: TGCGCCAGCAGCAGGGAGGACAGTCTCACAGATACGCAGTATTTT. This sequence encodes CASSREDSLTDTQYF.

This clonotype was seen repeatedly, ten times or more. This sequence joins TRBV11-2 and TRBJ2-4; D is undetermined. V was pared by 5 bases and J by 0 bases, with 14 bases between. CDR3 length: 16 amino acids. Germline V gene sequence: CDR1 SGHAT, CDR2 FQNNGV. The CDR3 sequence is CASSPLSRIAKNIQYF. Written as DNA, the CDR3 is TGTGCCAGCAGCCCATTATCCCGTATAGCCAAAAACATTCAGTACTTC.

This clonotype was seen ten or more times. J is TRBJ1-2 and V is TRBV14; TRBD1 might be the D (6 bases). Germline CDR1 reads SGHDN; CDR2 reads FVKESK. Trimming stripped 0 bases from V and 7 bases from J, with 15 bases between. CDR3 length equals 15 residues. This chain's CDR3 is CASSQDYREWSGYTF. DNA of the CDR3: TGTGCCAGCAGCCAAGATTACAGGGAGTGGTCTGGCTACACCTTC.

Ten or more counts support this clonotype. The chain links TRBV10-3 to TRBJ2-1; D is perhaps TRBD2 (5 bases). V was shortened by 0 bases and J by 8 bases, with 14 bases between the two germline ends. Per germline, CDR1 ENHRY and CDR2 SYGVKD. CDR3 length equals 15 residues. CDR3 DNA: TGTGCCATCAGTGAGTCGACCGGGGTCCCCTATGAGCAGTTCTTC. Translating it yields CAISESTGVPYEQFF.

The chain is built from TRBV2 and TRBJ2-5, with 9 nucleotides matching TRBD2. The CDR3 extends over 13 amino acids. Unmatched junction bases numbered 3, after V lost 7 bases and J lost 3 bases. Germline loops: CDR1 SNHLY, CDR2 FYNNEI. CDR3 coding DNA: TGTGCCAGCATTAGCGGGGGTGAAGAGACCCAGTACTTC. This encodes CASISGGEETQYF.

In its sample, this clonotype was seen many times. This sequence joins TRBV6-2 or TRBV6-3 and TRBJ2-3, with 8 bases identical to TRBD2. Looked up from germline, CDR1 is MNHEY and CDR2 is SVGEGT. CDR3 size: 16 residues. Trimming cost V 10 bases and J 2 bases; bases outside gene matches: 14. The CDR3 DNA is TGTGCCACCGCCCGAACTAGCGGATTTTTCACAGATACGCAGTATTTT. This translates into CATARTSGFFTDTQYF.

This clonotype was seen at least ten times. CDR3 nucleotides: TGTGCCACCAGCAGAGAAAAGTTTGGACAGCGCGCCTACGAGCAGTACTTC. Translation gives CATSREKFGQRAYEQYF. The chain links TRBV15 to TRBJ2-7; possible D gene TRBD1, 6 bases. From germline, CDR1 is LNHNV and CDR2 YYDKDF (reference sequence). The CDR3 sequence is 17 residues long. The V gene lost 0 bases and the J gene lost 2 bases, with 17 bases spanning the gap.

This clonotype showed up many times. One end of the junction does not line up with germline, which may come from a read error. This chain links TRBV5-6 with TRBJ2-4, with D possibly being TRBD1 or TRBD2 (5 bases each). Germline V lookup: CDR1 SGHDT, CDR2 YYEEEE. The CDR3 is 14 amino acids. The CDR3 nucleotides read TGTGCCAGCAGCTTGAGAGGGGCCAGAAACATTCAGTACTTC. Its translation: CASSLRGARNIQYF.

This clonotype occurred many times. The chain employs TRBV10-3 and TRBJ2-2; 11 bases map to TRBD2. CDR1 is ENHRY and CDR2 is SYGVKD in the germline V gene. The length of the CDR3 is 18 residues. J lost 1 base, V lost 5 bases, and 9 bases had no gene match. CDR3 protein: CAISRHALAGGNTGELFF. CDR3 bases: TGTGCCATCAGTCGACACGCTCTAGCGGGAGGGAACACCGGGGAGCTGTTTTTT.

For this clonotype: The missing conserved phenylalanine or tryptophan at the end of this CDR3 makes a read error likely. V and J are TRBV27 and TRBJ2-3; 8 positions match TRBD2. Germline CDR1 MNHEY, CDR2 SMNVEV (reference sequence). The CDR3 runs 15 residues. V lost 7 bases to trimming and J lost 1 base; unmatched junction nucleotides: 7. The CDR3 is CASTFYGGGTDTQYS. The CDR3, as DNA: TGTGCCAGCACCTTTTACGGGGGGGGCACAGATACGCAGTATTCT.

This clonotype occurred many times. J is TRBJ2-4 and V is TRBV4-3; D is possibly TRBD2 (6 bases). V dropped 0 bases and J dropped 2 bases, with 11 bases sitting between them. The CDR3 covers 16 residues. Germline values: CDR1 LGHNA, CDR2 YSLEER. The CDR3 region has the DNA TGCGCCAGCAGCCAAGATTTAGGGAGGACCAAAAACATTCAGTACTTC. Translating gives CASSQDLGRTKNIQYF.

This sequence joins TRBV5-1 and TRBJ2-2; 8 positions agree with TRBD1. V shed 4 bases, J shed 0 bases, and the junction held 8 bases outside the gene matches. The CDR3 is 17 residues long. CDR1 is SGHRS, CDR2 YFSETQ, per germline. The CDR3 is CASSPKKTGANTGELFF. CDR3 in DNA: TGCGCCAGCAGCCCCAAAAAGACAGGGGCGAACACCGGGGAGCTGTTTTTT.

This clonotype was recorded many times. The chain links TRBV7-2 to TRBJ2-2, with TRBD2 identical over 8 bases. Germline values: CDR1 SGHTA, CDR2 FQGNSA. This CDR3 is built from 17 residues. The V and J ends lost 3 bases and 7 bases, in that order; junction bases with no gene match: 13. The DNA of the CDR3 is TGTGCCAGCAGCTTCCACCCGGGACTAGGAATGGTCGGGGAGCTGTTTTTT. Translating gives CASSFHPGLGMVGELFF.

This clonotype was detected ten times or more. The chain joins TRBV28 to TRBJ1-1; unclear D gene. Germline V gene data show CDR1 as MDHEN and CDR2 as SYDVKM. This CDR3 region has 14 residues. V lost 3 bases and J lost 1, with 9 bases in between. Written as DNA, the CDR3 is TGTGCCAGCAGTTTGGCAGACGGGAACACTGAAGCTTTCTTT. Residues: CASSLADGNTEAFF.

In this sample, this clonotype turned up many times. J is TRBJ2-2 and V is TRBV11-2; D unclear. The germline V gene has CDR1 SGHAT and CDR2 FQNNGV. The CDR3 is 12 amino acids. Trimming took 4 bases from V and 6 from J, leaving 6 bases between them. This CDR3 is CASSSTSGELFF. CDR3 coding DNA: TGTGCCAGCAGCTCAACCTCCGGGGAGCTGTTTTTT.

This clonotype was observed at least ten times. The chain uses TRBV5-1 and TRBJ2-3, with 8 bases that match TRBD2. J was trimmed by 3 bases and V by 4 bases; bases with no gene match: 7. Looked up from germline, CDR1 is SGHRS and CDR2 is YFSETQ. The CDR3 has 15 amino acids. CDR3 residues: CASSPMTSVTDTQYF. As DNA, the CDR3 is TGCGCCAGCAGCCCCATGACTAGCGTAACAGATACGCAGTATTTT.

The table lists this clonotype with many counts. The V gene is TRBV5-5, the J gene TRBJ1-1, with TRBD1 identical over 8 bases. CDR1 and CDR2 (germline): SGHKS, YYEKEE (reference sequence). CDR3 length: 14 residues. The V and J ends lost 2 bases and 5 bases, in that order; junction bases with no gene match: 5. Here the CDR3 DNA reads TGTGCCAGCAGCTTCAGGGGGCAGGGGACTGAAGCTTTCTTT. It specifies CASSFRGQGTEAFF.

This chain joins TRBV27 and TRBJ2-7; 7 nucleotides align to TRBD1. Unmatched junction bases numbered 3, after V lost 3 bases and J lost 4 bases. The CDR3 totals 13 residues. CDR1 is MNHEY and CDR2 is SMNVEV in the germline V gene (reference sequence). Here the CDR3 DNA reads TGTGCCAGCAGTTTCTACAGGGGATACGAGCAGTACTTC. It specifies CASSFYRGYEQYF.

The J gene is TRBJ2-1, the V gene TRBV5-1, with 13 bases that match TRBD2. The J segment lost 16 bases and the V segment lost 4 bases, leaving 11 bases of the junction unmatched. Germline V gene sequence: CDR1 SGHRS, CDR2 YFSETQ. This CDR3 spans 14 amino acids. In DNA form, the CDR3 reads TGCGCCAGCAGCACGGACGGGACTAGCGGGAAGACCTTCTTC. It specifies CASSTDGTSGKTFF.

This clonotype has a count of ten or more. The chain uses TRBV5-6 and TRBJ2-7, with no clear D. There are 12 residues in the CDR3. The V and J ends lost 1 base and 12 bases respectively, with 14 bases between them. Germline-derived CDR1 and CDR2 are SGHDT and YYEEEE. DNA for the CDR3: TGTGCCAGCAGCTTGCAACAGTCCCAGTGGTACTTC. Translation: CASSLQQSQWYF.

A word on this clonotype: This may stem from a read error, because a much larger clone lies one nucleotide away. The chain joins TRBV28 to TRBJ1-1; D perhaps matches TRBD1 (5 bases). This CDR3 spans 15 amino acids. The V end lost 1 base, the J end lost 4 bases, and 13 bases lay between the germline ends. Germline CDR1 reads MDHEN; CDR2 reads SYDVKM. For the CDR3, the DNA is TGTGCCAGCAGTTTATTGGCAGGGCTAAGCACTGAAGCTTTCTTT. This translates into CASSLLAGLSTEAFF. Variable domain in full (rest from reference TRBV28 and TRBJ1-1): DVKVTQSSRYLVKRTGEKVFLECVQDMDHENMFWYRQDPGLGLRLIYFSYDVKMKEKGDIPEGYSVSREKKERFSLILESASTNQTSMYLCASSLLAGLSTEAFFGQGTRLTVV.

This clonotype appeared many times. The chain employs TRBV7-3 and TRBJ2-1, with a possible D match to TRBD2 (5 bases). The germline V gene has CDR1 SGHTA and CDR2 FQGTGA. There are 13 residues in the CDR3. The V and J ends lost 5 bases and 5 bases respectively, with 10 bases between them. CDR3 in amino acids: CASSPGRDNEQFF. CDR3 nucleotide sequence: TGTGCCAGCAGCCCCGGGCGGGACAATGAGCAGTTCTTC.

This clonotype was counted at least ten times. The J gene is TRBJ2-7, the V gene TRBV5-1, with D unresolved. The CDR3 sequence is 13 residues long. CDR1 is SGHRS, CDR2 YFSETQ, per germline. Trimming stripped 4 bases from V and 4 bases from J, with 12 bases between. The CDR3: CASSIDGPYEQYF. As DNA, the CDR3 is TGCGCCAGCAGCATAGACGGACCTTACGAGCAGTACTTC. Full variable domain (outside the CDR3, taken from reference TRBV5-1 and TRBJ2-7): KAGVTQTPRYLIKTRGQQVTLSCSPISGHRSVSWYQQTPGQGLQFLFEYFSETQRNKGNFPGRFSGRQFSNSRSEMNVSTLELGDSALYLCASSIDGPYEQYFGPGTRLTVT.

This clonotype showed up many times. V usage is TRBV11-2 and J usage is TRBJ2-2; TRBD1 matches at 7 bases. The germline gives CDR1 SGHAT, CDR2 FQNNGV. The J segment lost 6 bases and the V segment lost 2 bases, leaving 9 bases of the junction unmatched. The CDR3 is made up of 16 amino acids. CDR3 sequence (DNA): TGTGCCAGCAGCTTACTAGGGGGCAGGTTGTCCGGGGAGCTGTTTTTT. Translating gives CASSLLGGRLSGELFF.

The V call is TRBV19, the J call TRBJ1-5; D may be TRBD1 (5 bases). With 7 bases removed from V and 0 bases from J, the gap between germline ends came to 13 bases. The CDR3 consists of 15 residues. CDR1 and CDR2 from the germline V gene are LNHDA and SQIVND (reference sequence). The CDR3 here is CASTTGPYSNQPQHF. As DNA, the CDR3 is TGTGCCAGTACAACAGGCCCTTATAGCAATCAGCCCCAGCATTTT.

This clonotype was counted between two and nine times. The chain combines TRBV28 with TRBJ1-5; a possible D gene is TRBD1 (5 bases). V shed 8 bases and J shed 2 bases, with 16 bases lying between them. The length of the CDR3 is 15 residues. Looked up from germline, CDR1 is MDHEN and CDR2 is SYDVKM. CDR3: CASGGLSWGNQPQHF. CDR3 nucleotide sequence: TGTGCCAGCGGGGGGTTATCATGGGGCAATCAGCCCCAGCATTTT.

This clonotype was seen many times. This chain links TRBV7-9 with TRBJ2-1; D unresolved. Germline values: CDR1 SEHNR, CDR2 FQNEAQ (reference sequence). The CDR3 contains 15 residues. V was pared by 1 base and J by 0 bases, with 7 bases between. The CDR3 reads CASSLEAFSYNEQFF. The DNA for the CDR3 is TGTGCCAGCAGCTTAGAGGCTTTCTCCTACAATGAGCAGTTCTTC.

This clonotype was detected many times. The rearrangement links TRBV20-1 to TRBJ2-1; TRBD2 matches at 8 bases. The CDR3 covers 14 residues. CDR1 is DFQATT and CDR2 is SNEGSKA in the germline V gene (reference sequence). After removal of 5 bases from V and 6 bases from J, the junction contained 9 bases not matched to a gene. As DNA, the CDR3 is TGCAGTGCTTTGAAGCGGGGGAGTACCAATGAGCAGTTCTTC. Translation gives CSALKRGSTNEQFF.

Only a few counts were recorded for this clonotype. The chain couples TRBV12-3 or TRBV12-4 to TRBJ2-1; 8 nucleotides match TRBD2. The CDR3 spans 15 residues. J gave up 6 bases and V 2 bases, and 6 bases lay outside the gene matches. The chain's CDR3 is CASSLTGTRRNEQFF. The CDR3 DNA reads TGTGCCAGCAGTTTAACCGGGACTAGACGCAATGAGCAGTTCTTC.

In this sample, this clonotype turned up many times. The chain carries TRBV5-1 and TRBJ2-7, with D possibly being TRBD1 (6 bases). Deletions cut 0 bases from V and 6 bases from J, with 10 bases between. The germline CDR1 and CDR2 sequences are SGHRS and YFSETQ. The CDR3 consists of 13 residues. CDR3 DNA sequence: TGCGCCAGCAGCTTGGAATGGGGGCTCGAGCAGTACTTC. This encodes CASSLEWGLEQYF.